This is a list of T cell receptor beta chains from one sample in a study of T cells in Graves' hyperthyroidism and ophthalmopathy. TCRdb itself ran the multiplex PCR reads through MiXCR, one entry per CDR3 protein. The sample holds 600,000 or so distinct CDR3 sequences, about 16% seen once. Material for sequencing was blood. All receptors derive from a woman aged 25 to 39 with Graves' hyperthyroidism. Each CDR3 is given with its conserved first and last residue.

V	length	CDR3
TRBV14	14	CASSLATSKDEQFF
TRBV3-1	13	CASGGDRSYEQYF
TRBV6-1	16	CASRYSGSSSYNEQFF
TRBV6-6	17	CASSYSDRPSGANVLTF
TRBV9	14	CASSVGTSTDEQFF
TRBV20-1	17	CSASGHEPDRVSVELFF
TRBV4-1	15	CASSQGSQPPYEQYF
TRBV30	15	CAWSVGEWEITEAFF
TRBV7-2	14	CASSFGQSSVGAFF
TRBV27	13	CASSSRVSPELFF
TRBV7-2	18	CASSSPPPISNPTDTQYF
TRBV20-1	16	CSAPSPAPPPYNEQFF
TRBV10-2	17	CASKGLAGAVGKNEQFF
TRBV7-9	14	CASSGGLGRETQYF
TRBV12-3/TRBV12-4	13	CTSSIRERNGYTF
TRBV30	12	CAFRDTNEKLFF
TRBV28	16	CASRPTGYKARYEQYF
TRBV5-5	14	CASSRGGGVEKLFF
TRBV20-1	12	CSATQGAEEQYF
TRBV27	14	CASSLGTGSNEQFF
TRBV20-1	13	CSARTRGVTEAFF
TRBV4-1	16	CASSPGLAENTGELFF
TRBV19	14	CASSILQSNQPQHF
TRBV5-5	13	CASRAAGGQPQHF
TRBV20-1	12	CSATREIYEQYF
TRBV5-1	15	CASSSAGVNTGELFF
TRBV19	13	CASSPGLLTEAFF
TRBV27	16	CASRTKGQGISYEQYF
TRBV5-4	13	CASSLGGGNEKFF
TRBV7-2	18	CASSPRLAEVSGANVLTF
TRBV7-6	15	CASSNPTDRGGEQFF
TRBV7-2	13	CASSFDRGDEQFF
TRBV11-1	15	CASSSGTSSYNEQFF
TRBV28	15	CASRLPGAGADTQYF
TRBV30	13	CAWRPEGYNEQFF
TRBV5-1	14	CASNNMGETDTQYF